The 17 T cell receptor beta chains reported below all come from one sample, sequenced in a study of T cell responses to AZD1222 COVID-19 vaccine. Measured with immunoSEQ multiplex PCR; TCRdb has only the in-frame clones, and not every one. The profile shows 95,000 to 150,000 clones, about nine tenths of them singletons. The sample in question was peripheral blood, obtained on day 0 of AZD1222 vaccination. These receptor sequences come from an adult in good health.

The V and J genes are TRBV18 and TRBJ2-7; TRBD2 matches at 8 bases. V lost 2 bases, J lost 0 bases, and 12 bases stayed unmatched. The CDR3 contains 18 residues. Germline-derived CDR1 and CDR2 are KGHSH and LQKENI. Here the CDR3 DNA reads TGTGCCAGCTCACCAAGAGACTCTCCAGCGGGGGTCTCCTACGAGCAGTACTTC. Amino acids: CASSPRDSPAGVSYEQYF.

V usage is TRBV7-9 and J usage is TRBJ2-1, with 8 bases that match TRBD2. Germline CDR1 reads SEHNR; CDR2 reads FQNEAQ (reference sequence). The CDR3 runs 15 residues. V trimming: 8 bases; J trimming: 0 bases; junction bases outside the gene matches: 6. The CDR3 coding sequence is TGTGCCAGCTTCCGAGCGGGAGTCTCCTACAATGAGCAGTTCTTC. Protein product: CASFRAGVSYNEQFF.

The chain joins TRBV18 to TRBJ1-5; TRBD1 matches at 8 bases. Trimming at V came to 3 bases and at J to 7 bases, leaving 14 bases not matched to a gene. The CDR3 runs to 17 residues. The germline V gene encodes CDR1 KGHSH and CDR2 LQKENI. The CDR3 sequence is CASSPSTPDRGAQPQHF. CDR3 nucleotides: TGTGCCAGCTCACCCTCAACCCCCGACAGGGGAGCCCAGCCCCAGCATTTT.

As regards this clone: The germline gene is not matched at one end of the junction; a read error may be the cause. The chain couples TRBV12-5 to TRBJ1-2; TRBD1 matches 8 bases. Germline-derived CDR1 and CDR2 are LGHNT and FRNRAP. CDR3 length equals 14 residues. CDR3 protein: CASGLLGQGLSPAF. CDR3 bases: TGTGCTAGTGGTTTGCTTGGACAGGGTCTTAGTCCGGCGTTC.

This clone appeared a single time. V usage is TRBV5-6 and J usage is TRBJ2-2, with D tentatively TRBD2 (6 bases). Germline assignment: CDR1 SGHDT and CDR2 YYEEEE. This CDR3 contains 13 residues. Deletions cut 2 bases from V and 5 bases from J, with 7 bases between. The CDR3 region has the DNA TGTGCCAGCAGCTTTGGGGGGACCGGGGAGCTGTTTTTT. Translating gives CASSFGGTGELFF.

The chain is built from TRBV12-3 or TRBV12-4 and TRBJ1-2; possibly TRBD1 for D (6 bases). The CDR3 contains 12 residues. V was pared by 9 bases and J by 3 bases, with 11 bases between. CDR3 loop: CASTGSDYGYTF. CDR3 sequence (DNA): TGTGCCAGTACAGGGTCTGACTATGGCTACACCTTC.

The genes are TRBV6-2 or TRBV6-3 and TRBJ2-3; 11 nucleotides line up with TRBD2. The CDR3 runs to 14 residues. V trimming: 4 bases; J trimming: 9 bases; junction bases outside the gene matches: 6. Germline loops: CDR1 MNHEY, CDR2 SVGEGT. In DNA, the CDR3 is TGTGCCAGCAGTTCGCTTAGCGGGGGGGCAACGCAGTATTTT. Translation: CASSSLSGGATQYF.

This sequence joins TRBV9 and TRBJ2-7, with TRBD1 identical over 10 bases. Germline loops: CDR1 SGDLS, CDR2 YYNGEE. V shed 3 bases, J shed 5 bases, and the junction held 5 bases outside the gene matches. This CDR3 has 14 residues. CDR3 residues: CASSAGQGINEQYF. The CDR3 nucleotides are TGTGCCAGCAGCGCGGGACAGGGGATTAACGAGCAGTACTTC.

The V and J genes are TRBV7-9 and TRBJ1-2; D is undetermined. The germline V and J ends were trimmed by 8 bases and 3 bases, with 7 bases remaining between them. CDR3 size: 11 residues. The germline CDR1 and CDR2 sequences are SEHNR and FQNEAQ (reference sequence). This CDR3 is CASARDYGYTF. DNA of the CDR3: TGTGCCAGCGCGAGGGACTATGGCTACACCTTC.

The V and J genes are TRBV3-1 (or the pseudogene TRBV3-2) and TRBJ1-4; 7 bases fit TRBD1. The junction had 5 bases not matched to a gene; V was cut back by 2 bases and J by 5 bases. Germline V gene data show CDR1 as LGHDT and CDR2 as YNNKEL (reference sequence). The CDR3 contains 15 residues. The CDR3 DNA sequence: TGTGCCAGCAGCCAACGCCGACAGGGAAATGAAAAACTGTTTTTT. This sequence encodes CASSQRRQGNEKLFF.

The chain couples TRBV20-1 to TRBJ1-2; D gene uncertain. Germline-derived CDR1 and CDR2 are DFQATT and SNEGSKA (reference sequence). The CDR3 extends over 11 amino acids. Trimming removed 3 bases from V and 4 bases from J, with 6 bases in between. The CDR3 DNA follows: TGCAGTGCTAGTATCTCCTATGGCTACACCTTC. Amino acid sequence: CSASISYGYTF.

V gene TRBV7-5 combines with J gene TRBJ2-7. TRBV7-5 is tagged as a pseudogene. The length of the CDR3 is 12 residues. CDR3 sequence reads: CARSLGSYEQYF. The CDR3 DNA reads as TGTGCCAGAAGCTTAGGATCCTACGAGCAGTACTTC.

This chain joins TRBV6-5 and TRBJ2-2; D is perhaps TRBD2 (5 bases). The CDR3 loop spans 14 amino acids. V lost 0 bases and J 7 bases, leaving 9 bases between the germline ends. Looked up from germline, CDR1 is MNHEY and CDR2 is SVGAGI. The CDR3 here is CASSYSNGIGELFF. The CDR3 DNA is TGTGCCAGCAGTTACTCGAACGGGATCGGGGAGCTGTTTTTT.

The chain links TRBV24-1 to TRBJ1-1; D is ambiguous. V was clipped by 5 bases and J by 2 bases, with 8 bases between them. Per germline, CDR1 KGHDR and CDR2 SFDVKD. There are 13 residues in the CDR3. CDR3 loop: CATSASGNTEAFF. For the CDR3, the DNA is TGTGCCACCAGTGCCTCGGGAAACACTGAAGCTTTCTTT.

This rearrangement joins TRBV10-3 to TRBJ1-4, with D perhaps TRBD1 (6 bases). Germline CDR1 ENHRY, CDR2 SYGVKD. V lost 11 bases and J lost 5, with 21 bases in between. CDR3 length: 15 residues. The CDR3 DNA reads as TGTGCCGCCAGTGCGGGGGGGGCATCCAATGAAAAACTGTTTTTT. Translation gives CAASAGGASNEKLFF.

The chain employs TRBV19 and TRBJ1-5; D is undetermined. Deletions cut 7 bases from V and 2 bases from J, with 15 bases between. The CDR3 spans 15 residues. Germline V gene lookup returns CDR1 LNHDA and CDR2 SQIVND (reference sequence). The CDR3 loop is CASIDRSGGNQPQHF. CDR3 DNA: TGTGCCAGTATCGATCGGTCGGGAGGCAATCAGCCCCAGCATTTT.

The chain joins TRBV27 to TRBJ2-3; D possibly corresponds to TRBD2 (6 bases). This CDR3 has 13 residues. V was clipped by 0 bases and J by 8 bases, with 9 bases between them. Germline values: CDR1 MNHEY, CDR2 SMNVEV (reference sequence). In nucleotides, the CDR3 is TGTGCCAGCAGTTTATCGGCGGAGGGTACGCAGTATTTT. It yields the protein CASSLSAEGTQYF.